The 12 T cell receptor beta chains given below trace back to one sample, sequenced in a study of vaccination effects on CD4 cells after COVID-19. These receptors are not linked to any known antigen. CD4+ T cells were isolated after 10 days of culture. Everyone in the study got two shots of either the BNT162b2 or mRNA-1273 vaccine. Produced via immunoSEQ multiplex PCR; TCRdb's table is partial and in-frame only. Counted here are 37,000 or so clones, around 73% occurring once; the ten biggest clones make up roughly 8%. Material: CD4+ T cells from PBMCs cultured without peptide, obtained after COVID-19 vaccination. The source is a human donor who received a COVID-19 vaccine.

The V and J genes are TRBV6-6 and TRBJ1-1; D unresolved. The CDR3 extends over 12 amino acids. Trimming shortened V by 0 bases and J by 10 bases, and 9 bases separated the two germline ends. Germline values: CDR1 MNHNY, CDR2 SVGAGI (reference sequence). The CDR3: CASSYSDSGAFF. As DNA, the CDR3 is TGTGCCAGCAGTTACTCCGATTCTGGAGCTTTCTTT.

CDR3 sequence (DNA): TGCGCCAGCAGCTTGGATGAAGGGTTGATGGGACACAATGATCAGCCCCAGCATTTT. This encodes CASSLDEGLMGHNDQPQHF. V gene TRBV5-1 combines with J gene TRBJ1-5, with a tentative D call TRBD1 (6 bases). Germline V gives CDR1 SGHRS, CDR2 YFSETQ. There are 19 residues in the CDR3. V was clipped by 0 bases and J by 5 bases, with 24 bases between them.

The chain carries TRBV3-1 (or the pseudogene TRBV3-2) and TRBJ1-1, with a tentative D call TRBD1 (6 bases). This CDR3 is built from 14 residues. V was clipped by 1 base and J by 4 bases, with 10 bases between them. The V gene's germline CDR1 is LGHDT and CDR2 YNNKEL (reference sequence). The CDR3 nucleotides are TGTGCCAGCAGCCAAGGGATACAGGGCACTGAAGCTTTCTTT. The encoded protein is CASSQGIQGTEAFF.

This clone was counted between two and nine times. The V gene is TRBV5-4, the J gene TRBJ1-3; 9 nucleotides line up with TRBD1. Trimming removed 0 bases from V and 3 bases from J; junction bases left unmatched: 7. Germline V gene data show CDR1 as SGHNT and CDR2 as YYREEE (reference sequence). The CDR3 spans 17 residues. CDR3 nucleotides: TGTGCCAGCAGCTTGGTAACGCCGGGACAGGGTGGAAACACCATATATTTT. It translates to CASSLVTPGQGGNTIYF.

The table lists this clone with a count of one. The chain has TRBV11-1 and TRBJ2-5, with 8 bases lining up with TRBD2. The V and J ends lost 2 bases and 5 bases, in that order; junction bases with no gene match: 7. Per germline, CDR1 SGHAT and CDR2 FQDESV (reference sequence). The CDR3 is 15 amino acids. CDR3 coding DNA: TGTGCCAGCAGCTTAATATTTGGACTAGCTGAGACCCAGTACTTC. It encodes CASSLIFGLAETQYF. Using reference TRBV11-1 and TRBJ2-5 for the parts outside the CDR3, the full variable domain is EAEVAQSPRYKITEKSQAVAFWCDPISGHATLYWYRQILGQGPELLVQFQDESVVDDSQLPKDRFSAERLKGVDSTLKIQPAELGDSAMYLCASSLIFGLAETQYFGPGTRLLVL.

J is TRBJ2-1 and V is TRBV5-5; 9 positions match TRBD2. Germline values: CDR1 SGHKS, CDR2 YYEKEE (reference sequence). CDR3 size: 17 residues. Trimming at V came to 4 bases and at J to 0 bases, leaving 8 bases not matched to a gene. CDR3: CASSRDSGGSSYNEQFF. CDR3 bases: TGTGCCAGCAGCAGAGATAGCGGGGGAAGCTCCTACAATGAGCAGTTCTTC.

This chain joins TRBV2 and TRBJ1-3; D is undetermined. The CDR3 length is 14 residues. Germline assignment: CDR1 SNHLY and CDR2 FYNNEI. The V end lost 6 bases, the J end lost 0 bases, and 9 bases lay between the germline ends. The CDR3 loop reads CASRSGSSGNTIYF. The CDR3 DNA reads TGTGCCAGCAGGTCAGGCAGCTCTGGAAACACCATATATTTT.

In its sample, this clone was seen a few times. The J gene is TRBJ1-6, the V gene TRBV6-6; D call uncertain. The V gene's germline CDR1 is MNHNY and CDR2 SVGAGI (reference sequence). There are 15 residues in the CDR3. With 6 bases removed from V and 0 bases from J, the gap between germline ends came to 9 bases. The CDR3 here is CASRATSSYNSPLHF. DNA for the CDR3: TGTGCCAGCAGAGCAACGAGCTCCTATAATTCACCCCTCCACTTT.

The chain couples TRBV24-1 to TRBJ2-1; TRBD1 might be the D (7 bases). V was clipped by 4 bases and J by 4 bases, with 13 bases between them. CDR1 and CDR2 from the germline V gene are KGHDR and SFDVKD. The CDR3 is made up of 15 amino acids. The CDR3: CATSDPRDSYNEQFF. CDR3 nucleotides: TGTGCCACCAGTGACCCGCGGGACAGTTACAATGAGCAGTTCTTC.

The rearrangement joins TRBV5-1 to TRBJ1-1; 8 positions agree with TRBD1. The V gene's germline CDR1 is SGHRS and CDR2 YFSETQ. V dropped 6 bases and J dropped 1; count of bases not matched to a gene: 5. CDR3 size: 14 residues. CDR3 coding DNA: TGCGCCAGCACTCCAGGGGGCGCGAACACTGAAGCTTTCTTT. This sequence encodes CASTPGGANTEAFF.

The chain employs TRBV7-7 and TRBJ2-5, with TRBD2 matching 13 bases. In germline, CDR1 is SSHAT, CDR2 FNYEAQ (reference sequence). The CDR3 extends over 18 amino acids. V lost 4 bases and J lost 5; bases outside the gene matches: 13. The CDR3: CASSSGGLAGIGAETQYF. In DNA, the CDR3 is TGTGCCAGCAGCTCAGGGGGACTAGCGGGGATCGGGGCGGAGACCCAGTACTTC.

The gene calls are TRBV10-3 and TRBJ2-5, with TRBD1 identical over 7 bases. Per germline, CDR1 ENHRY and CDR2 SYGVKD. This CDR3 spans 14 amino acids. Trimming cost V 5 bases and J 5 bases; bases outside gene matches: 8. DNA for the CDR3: TGTGCCATCAGTCCGGGACAGCAAGAGGAGACCCAGTACTTC. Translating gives CAISPGQQEETQYF.